This paragraph reports one T cell receptor beta chain. The antigen remains unidentified. Alongside a J-beta primer mix, a sample-barcoded 5' primer served in a second PCR lasting roughly 6 to 12 cycles. MiXCR, applied by TCRdb to the 5' RACE reads, yields one record per CDR3 protein. The sample yields approximately 1.5 million distinct CDR3 sequences, roughly 32% seen once. This entry is derived from a study of blood T cells in healthy people across ages. Whole-study context: Capture via template switching afforded approximately one barcoded beta molecule per two T cells.

CDR1 is SGHVS and CDR2 is FNYEAQ in the germline V gene. The ends were cut back, 1 base at V and 0 bases at J, with 12 bases in the middle. The CDR3 extends over 16 amino acids. Study-level points and caveats: Because sorting was not performed, PBMCs prevented conclusive naive versus antigen-experienced comparison. Versus aged donors, long-lived donors had higher diversity and more naive CD4+ cells. The diversity estimates, figures obtained from one million T cells, were considered underestimates.

This sequence was found in a woman under 40 in good health. The chain has TRBV7-6 and TRBJ1-2; TRBD1 might be the D (6 bases). Sequencing was carried out using blood. The CDR3 sequence is CASSLDSRGPNYGYTF. In DNA, the CDR3 is TGTGCCAGCAGCTTAGACTCACGGGGGCCTAACTATGGCTACACCTTC. Full variable domain (remainder filled in from reference TRBV7-6 and TRBJ1-2): GAGVSQSPRYKVTKRGQDVALRCDPISGHVSLYWYRQALGQGPEFLTYFNYEAQQDKSGLPNDRFSAERPEGSISTLTIQRTEQRDSAMYRCASSLDSRGPNYGYTFGSGTRLTVV.